This T cell receptor beta chain stems from a study of CD8 T cells in ankylosing spondylitis. Broader study findings: Before this, some motif variants had been reported in reactive arthritis synovial fluid and blood. Disease-linked clones were found to be CD8+ and relatively rare in peripheral blood. Reportedly, disease-linked clones are significantly enriched in ankylosing spondylitis patients' matched synovial fluid. One TCR beta motif, made up of roughly eight highly homologous variants, appeared characteristic of ankylosing spondylitis blood.

Germline loops: CDR1 LNHNV, CDR2 YYDKDF (reference sequence). This CDR3 comprises 16 residues. With 1 base clipped from V and 3 bases from J, the junction kept 8 bases outside the gene matches. A few counts support this clonotype. Its antigen is not known. Researchers built TCR beta libraries using quantitative 5'-RACE with molecular barcodes. MiXCR, run by TCRdb on the 5' RACE reads, gives a single entry per CDR3 protein. Of 700,000 to 1,000,000 distinct CDR3 sequences in the sample, roughly 12% were seen once. This TCR came from a male donor with ankylosing spondylitis. V usage is TRBV15 and J usage is TRBJ2-7; 8 positions agree with TRBD1. The sample was blood, either unsorted or a sorted T cell fraction (not recorded which). The chain's CDR3 is CATSRGATGQGYEQYF. The CDR3 bases are TGTGCCACCAGCAGAGGAGCGACAGGACAGGGCTACGAGCAGTACTTC.